The T cell receptor beta chain described here comes from a study of blood T cell repertoires in COVID-19 (TCRdb year 2020). Concerning the study at large: Collaborator samples came from the United States, Italy and Spain and covered acute and convalescent phases of COVID-19. The material from the prospective study consisted of cDNA or gDNA derived from T cells, B-cell-depleted T cells, or PBMCs. Subjects who had been exposed to COVID-19, were actively infected with it, or had recovered from it provided the deeply sampled blood TCRbeta repertoires that made up the dataset. A freely available public database, intended as a resource for researchers studying the immune response to SARS-CoV-2, is where the repertoires were released. The samples were drawn from the first 160 participants of the ongoing ImmuneRACE study and from 1,254 subjects provided by 6 global collaborators. Nearly every sample came with metadata listing a de-identified subject ID, COVID-19 status, age in years and sex. Where HLA class I and class II types were available, the types were taken from metadata supplied by the sample provider, not from assay-based typing.

TCRbeta CDR3 regions were amplified from genomic DNA by means of the immunoSEQ Assay, a bias-controlled multiplex PCR. The authors processed their data as follows. The number of nucleated cells in each sample was estimated by amplification of reference gene primers within the assay. To quantify the absolute abundance of each unique TCRbeta CDR3 rearrangement, sequence reads were collapsed and filtered. For each sample, productive Simpson clonality was calculated by taking the square root of Simpson's diversity index across productive rearrangements. TCRdb carries this immuneACCESS record with in-frame sequences only. Its versions omit some clonotypes, under half of them owing to an unresolved V gene in the studies checked, with the rest unexplained. V, J and clone size are taken as reported in that table, and D and trimming were inferred from the DNA itself. This sample has about 94,000 clones in its table, and about 86% of those were observed once. The top ten hold about 6.3% of the sample.

Whole blood was collected in K2EDTA tubes by collaborating institutions according to the institutions' own protocols. For TCRbeta analysis, collaborators shipped samples as frozen whole blood, isolated PBMCs, or DNA extracted from either of those sample types. The full study reports these points: The amount of clinical and demographic metadata varied by source and participant and was provided uncurated.

The germline V gene encodes CDR1 LGHNA and CDR2 YSLEER. V loses 5 bases, J loses 3 bases, and the germline ends lie 14 bases apart. Inclusive of the bounding cysteine and phenylalanine, the CDR3 is 15 residues long. The retained sequence is limited to the CDR3, 45 bases, with the frame set at the first base. A word on this clone: The clone's antigen remains unknown. Base qualities were left out, and no much larger clone turns up one base away.

Sequencing was carried out using peripheral blood. The sequence came from a man aged 60 to 75 with acute or convalescent COVID-19. The chain links TRBV4-3 with TRBJ1-5, with the D gene not clear enough to name. The bases are TGCGCCAGCAGCGCGAGCGTAAGTTACAATCAGCCCCAGCATTTT. The translation is CASSASVSYNQPQHF.